Below are 8 T cell receptor beta chains sequenced from a single sample in a study of immune evolution from preneoplasia to lung adenocarcinoma. Clones were sequenced by immunoSEQ multiplex PCR, and TCRdb holds only the in-frame ones, with some missing. The sample yields 5,000 to 6,000 clones, 75% to 80% seen once. The sample consisted of FFPE normal lung tissue adjacent to the tumor. The receptors here all came from a person between 60 and 70 years old with lung adenocarcinoma.

The genes are TRBV7-8 and TRBJ2-5; 9 bases map to TRBD2. V shed 2 bases, J shed 4 bases, and the junction held 11 bases outside the gene matches. CDR3 size: 17 residues. Germline loops: CDR1 SGHVS, CDR2 FQNEAQ. CDR3 protein: CASSLMGGRASGETQYF. CDR3 bases: TGTGCCAGCAGCTTAATGGGCGGGAGGGCATCCGGAGAGACCCAGTACTTC.

The chain employs TRBV28 and TRBJ2-2, with 9 bases that match TRBD1. V shed 5 bases, J shed 7 bases, and the junction held 5 bases outside the gene matches. The CDR3 runs 14 residues. CDR1 and CDR2 (germline): MDHEN, SYDVKM. The CDR3 region is CASSLTGGFGELFF. The DNA for the CDR3 is TGTGCCAGCAGTCTTACAGGGGGCTTCGGGGAGCTGTTTTTT.

CDR3 sequence (DNA): TGTGCCAGCTCACCACCGGGGCTAGCGGGAGGGCAAGATACGCAGTATTTT. Protein product: CASSPPGLAGGQDTQYF. The chain recombines TRBV18 with TRBJ2-3; 12 bases are shared with TRBD2. The CDR3 runs 17 residues. The V segment lost 0 bases and the J segment 5 bases; nucleotides outside the gene matches: 6. Looked up from germline, CDR1 is KGHSH and CDR2 is LQKENI.

The chain joins TRBV6-5 to TRBJ1-1; D might be TRBD1 (5 bases). This CDR3 is 14 amino acids long. Germline V gives CDR1 MNHEY, CDR2 SVGAGI. The ends were cut back, 2 bases at V and 2 bases at J, with 9 bases in the middle. CDR3 amino acids: CASSYGGVNTEAFF. The CDR3 DNA sequence: TGTGCCAGCAGTTACGGGGGTGTAAACACTGAAGCTTTCTTT.

V is TRBV19 and J is TRBJ1-1; the D gene is possibly TRBD1 (6 bases). Germline-derived CDR1 and CDR2 are LNHDA and SQIVND (reference sequence). Trimming shortened V by 8 bases and J by 9 bases, and 25 bases separated the two germline ends. The CDR3 is 15 residues long. CDR3 sequence (DNA): TGTGCCAGTTCTCACGGCGGGGGCAGGGAGCCGAAAGCTTTCTTT. Its protein is CASSHGGGREPKAFF.

The V and J genes are TRBV11-2 and TRBJ2-1; weak D call: TRBD2 (6 bases). Trimming removed 6 bases at V and 0 bases at J, with 15 bases between. The CDR3 is 16 amino acids. CDR1 and CDR2 from the germline V gene are SGHAT and FQNNGV. This chain's CDR3 is CASSRGTGSSYNEQFF. As DNA, the CDR3 is TGTGCCAGCAGTCGGGGGACGGGAAGCTCCTACAATGAGCAGTTCTTC.

The chain employs TRBV25-1 and TRBJ2-6, with D possibly TRBD1 on 5 matching bases. From germline, CDR1 is MGHDK and CDR2 SYGVNS. This CDR3 has 18 residues. V lost 4 bases, J lost 5 bases, and 21 bases lay in between. CDR3 sequence reads: CASSAPSTGQSRANVLTF. The CDR3 bases are TGTGCCAGCAGTGCACCTTCAACTGGACAAAGTCGGGCCAACGTCCTGACTTTC. The complete variable domain, with remaining parts taken from reference TRBV25-1 and TRBJ2-6, reads EADIYQTPRYLVIGTGKKITLECSQTMGHDKMYWYQQDPGMELHLIHYSYGVNSTEKGDLSSESTVSRIRTEHFPLTLESARPSHTSQYLCASSAPSTGQSRANVLTFGAGSRLTVL.

Worth noting for this clone: Other DNA sequences from this sample encode an identical CDR3 as well. The gene calls are TRBV6-5 and TRBJ2-1, with D possibly TRBD1 on 5 matching bases. Germline V gene sequence: CDR1 MNHEY, CDR2 SVGAGI. With 3 bases removed from V and 4 bases from J, the gap between germline ends came to 10 bases. The CDR3 loop spans 14 amino acids. For the CDR3, the DNA is TGTGCCAGCAGTTATTCGCAGGGTTACAATGAGCAGTTCTTC. Protein product: CASSYSQGYNEQFF.